The 20 T cell receptor beta chains below come from one sample, sequenced in a study of blood T cell repertoires in COVID-19. The repertoire was sequenced with immunoSEQ multiplex PCR; TCRdb's copy has only in-frame clones and lacks some. The sample carries about 68,000 clones, 65% to 90% recorded once. Specimen: peripheral blood. These receptors came from an older woman with acute or convalescent COVID-19.

This clone was observed a few times. The V gene is TRBV5-4, the J gene TRBJ1-1; the match to TRBD1 covers 12 bases. Germline values: CDR1 SGHNT, CDR2 YYREEE (reference sequence). CDR3 length: 17 residues. The ends lost 2 bases at V and 3 bases at J; junction bases unmatched: 8. The CDR3 reads CASSLYGTGGVDTEAFF. The CDR3 DNA sequence: TGTGCCAGCAGCTTATACGGGACAGGGGGCGTTGACACTGAAGCTTTCTTT.

The CDR3 spells CAWSVPAGGQETQYF. The CDR3 bases are TGTGCCTGGAGTGTACCAGCGGGAGGGCAAGAGACCCAGTACTTC. This chain connects TRBV30 to TRBJ2-5, with 10 bases fitting TRBD2. The V gene's germline CDR1 is GTSNPN and CDR2 SVGIG (reference sequence). CDR3 length equals 15 residues. J was trimmed by 2 bases and V by 0 bases; bases with no gene match: 3.

The chain uses TRBV30 and TRBJ1-2, with a possible D match to TRBD1 (5 bases). Germline CDR1 is GTSNPN and CDR2 is SVGIG (reference sequence). The CDR3 is made up of 17 amino acids. V was shortened by 3 bases and J by 4 bases, with 24 bases between the two germline ends. The DNA for the CDR3 is TGTGCCTGGAGACCCACGGGCTTGAGACGGGGGGGCTATGGCTACACCTTC. Translating gives CAWRPTGLRRGGYGYTF.

CDR3 DNA sequence: TGTGCCAGCAGCCCCGTCGGGACACCCTCTGGGGCCAACGTCCTGACTTTC. This encodes CASSPVGTPSGANVLTF. The chain combines TRBV5-4 with TRBJ2-6; weak D call: TRBD1 (6 bases). Germline V lookup: CDR1 SGHNT, CDR2 YYREEE (reference sequence). Trimming shortened V by 4 bases and J by 0 bases, and 14 bases separated the two germline ends. CDR3 length: 17 residues.

This chain links TRBV11-2 with TRBJ1-2, with D possibly being TRBD1 (6 bases). V was cut by 5 bases and J by 7 bases, with 20 bases left in between. CDR1 is SGHAT, CDR2 FQNNGV, per germline. The CDR3 runs to 15 residues. The CDR3 region has the DNA TGTGCCAGCAGCCCTAACGGCGGGGGCGTCTCTGGCTACACCTTC. Residues: CASSPNGGGVSGYTF.

The J gene is TRBJ1-4, the V gene TRBV10-3, with TRBD1 identical over 9 bases. The CDR3 totals 16 residues. V gave up 11 bases and J gave up 8 bases; unmatched junction bases: 18. The germline CDR1 and CDR2 sequences are ENHRY and SYGVKD. The CDR3 reads CAFPAGQGRVWEKLFF. CDR3 in DNA: TGTGCCTTCCCCGCGGGACAGGGTCGGGTTTGGGAAAAACTGTTTTTT.

This clone was counted once. The chain links TRBV5-1 to TRBJ2-5, with D possibly being TRBD2 (6 bases). With 1 base removed from V and 8 bases from J, the gap between germline ends came to 12 bases. CDR3 length: 13 amino acids. CDR1 is SGHRS, CDR2 YFSETQ, per germline. CDR3 region: CASSLTGDPTQYF. CDR3 DNA: TGCGCCAGCAGCTTGACGGGAGATCCAACCCAGTACTTC.

This chain uses TRBV2 with TRBJ2-5; tentative D call: TRBD2 (5 bases). The V end lost 7 bases, the J end lost 4 bases, and 22 bases lay between the germline ends. The CDR3 has 16 residues. The germline CDR1 and CDR2 sequences are SNHLY and FYNNEI. The CDR3 reads CASKGLNAWSGETQYF. The CDR3 coding sequence is TGTGCCAGCAAGGGTTTGAACGCCTGGAGCGGAGAGACCCAGTACTTC. Complete variable domain (other parts from reference TRBV2 and TRBJ2-5): EPEVTQTPSHQVTQMGQEVILRCVPISNHLYFYWYRQILGQKVEFLVSFYNNEISEKSEIFDDQFSVERPDGSNFTLKIRSTKLEDSAMYFCASKGLNAWSGETQYFGPGTRLLVL.

V and J are TRBV2 and TRBJ1-2, with a weak D call TRBD1 (5 bases). Germline V gives CDR1 SNHLY, CDR2 FYNNEI. This CDR3 contains 13 residues. V gave up 5 bases and J gave up 8 bases, with 15 bases separating them. CDR3 in amino acids: CASSLGGEGGYTF. The CDR3 DNA sequence: TGTGCCAGCAGTCTTGGGGGGGAGGGAGGCTACACCTTC.

The gene calls are TRBV30 and TRBJ2-1; 7 bases map to TRBD1. The V gene's germline CDR1 is GTSNPN and CDR2 SVGIG (reference sequence). The CDR3 has 17 amino acids. The trim removed 1 base at V and 4 bases at J, leaving 13 bases unmatched. CDR3 region: CAWSAHRQGSRYNEQFF. CDR3 DNA: TGTGCCTGGAGTGCCCACCGACAGGGATCGCGATACAATGAGCAGTTCTTC.

Here the CDR3 reads CASSQDQLGGQNEQFF. The CDR3 bases are TGCGCCAGCAGCCAAGATCAGTTGGGGGGGCAAAATGAGCAGTTCTTC. The chain uses TRBV4-1 and TRBJ2-1; tentative D call: TRBD2 (7 bases). Trimming took 0 bases from V and 7 from J, leaving 16 bases between them. The CDR3 covers 16 residues. Germline V gene lookup returns CDR1 MGHRA and CDR2 YSYEKL.

This sequence joins TRBV7-8 and TRBJ1-3; 8 bases are shared with TRBD1. After removal of 2 bases from V and 11 bases from J, the junction contained 11 bases not matched to a gene. The germline V gene encodes CDR1 SGHVS and CDR2 FQNEAQ. There are 15 residues in the CDR3. CDR3 region: CASSLRSGQGDAIYF. The CDR3 DNA reads as TGTGCCAGCAGCTTACGGTCCGGACAGGGAGACGCCATATATTTT.

This clone was found a few times. This rearrangement joins TRBV6-5 to TRBJ2-2; D may be TRBD2 (5 bases). CDR3 length: 14 amino acids. Trimming shortened V by 4 bases and J by 7 bases, and 13 bases separated the two germline ends. Germline V gives CDR1 MNHEY, CDR2 SVGAGI. The CDR3 sequence: CASSSQYAGGELFF. The CDR3 DNA reads TGTGCCAGCAGTTCCCAATACGCGGGCGGGGAGCTGTTTTTT.

The chain couples TRBV7-7 to TRBJ2-5, with D possibly matching TRBD2 (6 bases). Trimming left V 3 bases short and J 5 bases short, with 16 bases between. In germline, CDR1 is SSHAT, CDR2 FNYEAQ (reference sequence). The CDR3 covers 15 residues. The CDR3 nucleotides are TGTGCCAGCAGCTTTTCTTCGGGAGAGGGGGAGACCCAGTACTTC. It yields the protein CASSFSSGEGETQYF.

J is TRBJ1-2 and V is TRBV28, with 7 bases lining up with TRBD1. J lost 5 bases, V lost 6 bases, and 3 bases had no gene match. The CDR3 covers 12 residues. The V gene's germline CDR1 is MDHEN and CDR2 SYDVKM. The CDR3 DNA reads TGTGCCAGCAGCCCGACAGGGTATGGCTACACCTTC. This encodes CASSPTGYGYTF.

The genes are TRBV7-9 and TRBJ1-4, with TRBD1 as a possible D gene (6 bases). This CDR3 comprises 16 residues. The V end was cut by 4 bases, the J end by 3 bases, with 15 bases between. Germline V CDR1 and CDR2: SEHNR, FQNEAQ (reference sequence). As DNA, the CDR3 is TGTGCCAGCAGCTCGACAGGTCTTTATCCTAATGAAAAACTGTTTTTT. This gives the protein CASSSTGLYPNEKLFF.

The genes are TRBV11-3 and TRBJ1-1, with unresolved D. This CDR3 contains 15 residues. V was trimmed by 0 bases and J by 0 bases, leaving 8 bases between them. Germline-derived CDR1 and CDR2 are SGHNT and YENEEA. For the CDR3, the DNA is TGTGCCAGCAGCTTAGATGGCAGATTGAACACTGAAGCTTTCTTT. Encoded protein: CASSLDGRLNTEAFF.

The V gene is TRBV1, the J gene TRBJ1-5; no check of the table's D call, TRBD1, against the DNA was made. TRBV1 is termed a pseudogene. This CDR3 contains 16 residues. CDR3 DNA: TGCACCAGCAGCCTCCGACCAGGCCATAGCAATCAGCCCCAGCATTTT. This translates into CTSSLRPGHSNQPQHF.

CDR3 sequence (DNA): TGTGCCAGCAGTTATCTCAGTCGGGACAATGAGCAGTTCTTC. Translated: CASSYLSRDNEQFF. V usage is TRBV6-5 and J usage is TRBJ2-1; D call uncertain. The V end was cut by 3 bases, the J end by 5 bases, with 11 bases between. The CDR3 totals 14 residues. CDR1 is MNHEY, CDR2 SVGAGI, per germline.

The J gene is TRBJ1-2, the V gene TRBV10-3; D uncertain. The ends were cut back, 3 bases at V and 4 bases at J, with 15 bases in the middle. This CDR3 is built from 15 residues. Germline CDR1 is ENHRY and CDR2 is SYGVKD. The DNA for the CDR3 is TGTGCCATCAGTGATTCCCCGGGGATTGGCTATGGCTACACCTTC. It specifies CAISDSPGIGYGYTF.